Following are 7 T cell receptor beta chains from one sample sequenced in a study of blood T cell repertoires in COVID-19. Profiling relied on immunoSEQ multiplex PCR, and the TCRdb table lists in-frame clones only, not all of them. The repertoire holds 190,000 or so clones, with around 79% as singletons. The sample comprised peripheral blood. The receptors originated from a man aged 50-59 years who had recovered from COVID-19.

The chain couples TRBV4-2 to TRBJ2-3, with D tentatively TRBD1 (6 bases). Germline V gives CDR1 LGHNA, CDR2 YNFKEQ. The V end was cut by 7 bases, the J end by 0 bases, with 14 bases between. The CDR3 loop spans 15 amino acids. In DNA form, the CDR3 reads TGTGCCAGCACTCACGGACAGAGTAGCACAGATACGCAGTATTTT. It is translated as CASTHGQSSTDTQYF.

V gene TRBV27 combines with J gene TRBJ2-7; the match to TRBD2 covers 10 bases. CDR3 size: 17 residues. Trimming took 7 bases from V and 4 from J; bases not matched to a gene: 16. CDR1 and CDR2 (germline): MNHEY, SMNVEV (reference sequence). CDR3 nucleotide sequence: TGTGCCAGCATTCCGAGGCTAGCGGGAGCTCGTAGATACGAGCAGTACTTC. Its protein product is CASIPRLAGARRYEQYF.

This clone was recorded a few times. This chain joins TRBV6-2 or TRBV6-3 and TRBJ2-7; 9 bases are a match to TRBD2. Germline V gives CDR1 MNHEY, CDR2 SVGEGT. The trim removed 3 bases at V and 3 bases at J, leaving 9 bases unmatched. The length of the CDR3 is 16 residues. The CDR3 DNA reads TGTGCCAGCAGTTATGCTCTAGCGGGAAAAGTCTACGAGCAGTACTTC. This sequence encodes CASSYALAGKVYEQYF.

This sequence joins TRBV10-3 and TRBJ2-1, with D hard to call. The CDR3 is 14 residues long. V shed 0 bases and J shed 4 bases, with 7 bases lying between them. Germline CDR1 reads ENHRY; CDR2 reads SYGVKD. CDR3 DNA: TGTGCCATCAGTGAGTCGTTTCAGTACAATGAGCAGTTCTTC. Protein: CAISESFQYNEQFF.

This clone was recorded only once. CDR3 protein: CASSIGGLGYTF. In DNA form, the CDR3 reads TGTGCCAGCAGCATCGGGGGGCTTGGCTACACCTTC. The rearrangement joins TRBV7-9 to TRBJ1-2; D possibly corresponds to TRBD1 (6 bases). Looked up from germline, CDR1 is SEHNR and CDR2 is FQNEAQ (reference sequence). The CDR3 is 12 residues long. The V end was cut by 5 bases, the J end by 7 bases, with 11 bases between.

The V call is TRBV5-1, the J call TRBJ1-5; 10 nucleotides align to TRBD1. This CDR3 is 15 amino acids long. CDR1 is SGHRS, CDR2 YFSETQ, per germline. The trim removed 5 bases at V and 11 bases at J, leaving 13 bases unmatched. Here the CDR3 DNA reads TGCGCCAGCAGTTTAAGCGGACAGGGGGGCCTCGCCCAGCATTTT. Translated, it gives CASSLSGQGGLAQHF.

This sequence joins TRBV11-2 and TRBJ1-1, with D tentatively TRBD1 (5 bases). This CDR3 is 15 amino acids long. The V end was cut by 1 base, the J end by 1 base, with 10 bases between. Germline lookup yields CDR1 SGHAT and CDR2 FQNNGV. The CDR3 here is CASSLGRGKNTEAFF. CDR3 coding DNA: TGTGCCAGCAGCTTAGGTAGGGGTAAGAACACTGAAGCTTTCTTT.